What follows describes a single T cell receptor beta chain. The antigen remains unidentified. These data originate in a study of cytomegalovirus exposure and HLA in healthy donors. Across the study: Previous work identified 95 million to 140 million unique TCR beta sequences from about 200 million T cells. General observations from the study: Later examination showed HLA-associated TCR beta chains had greater clonal expansion than equally common others. Prediction of most subjects' HLA-A and HLA-B alleles by TCR beta sequences was reportedly accurate.

The primer mix had 60 Vbeta and 13 Jbeta primers. Measured with immunoSEQ multiplex PCR; TCRdb has only the in-frame clones, and not every one. The sample has around 80,000 clones, 78% seen once. The V gene lost 1 base and the J gene lost 3 bases, with 18 bases spanning the gap. The CDR3 covers 17 residues. Germline values: CDR1 SGHAT, CDR2 FQNNGV. There were likely unrecorded immune exposures, though donors were nominally healthy when sampled. This clonotype originated in a young man in good health and CMV-seropositive. The sample consisted of PBMCs. The rearrangement uses TRBV11-2 and TRBJ1-1, with D possibly TRBD1 on 5 matching bases. The CDR3 protein is CASSLVGLGEFDTEAFF. DNA of the CDR3: TGTGCCAGCAGCTTAGTGGGCCTAGGGGAATTCGACACTGAAGCTTTCTTT.